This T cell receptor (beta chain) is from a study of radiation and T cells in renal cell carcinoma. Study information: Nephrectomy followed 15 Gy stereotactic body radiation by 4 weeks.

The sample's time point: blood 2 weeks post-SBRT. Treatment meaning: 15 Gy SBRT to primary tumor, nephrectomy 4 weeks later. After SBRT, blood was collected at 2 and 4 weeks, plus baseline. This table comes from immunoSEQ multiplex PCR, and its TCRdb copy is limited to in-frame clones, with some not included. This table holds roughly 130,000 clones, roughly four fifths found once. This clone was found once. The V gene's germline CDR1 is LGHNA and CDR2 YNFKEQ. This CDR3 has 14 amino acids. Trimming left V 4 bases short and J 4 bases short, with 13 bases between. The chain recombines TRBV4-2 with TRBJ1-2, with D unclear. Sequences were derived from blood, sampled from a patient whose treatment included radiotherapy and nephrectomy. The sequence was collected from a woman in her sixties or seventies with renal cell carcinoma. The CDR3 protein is CASSLWTESYGYTF. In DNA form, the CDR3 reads TGTGCCAGCAGCCTTTGGACGGAGAGCTATGGCTACACCTTC.